One and the same sample provided the 30 T cell receptor beta chains below, sequenced in a study of blood T cells in healthy people across ages. A second PCR of about 7 to 11 cycles used a sample-barcoded 5' primer and a J-beta primer mix. TCRdb called the 5' RACE reads again in MiXCR, with one record for every CDR3 protein. The table includes over 1,300,000 distinct CDR3 sequences, approximately 63% detected once. The sequenced sample was blood. The receptor set was obtained from a man between 18 and 29 years old in good health.

Concerning this clonotype: Its ends do not fully match the called genes, so a read error is possible. The gene calls are TRBV7-2 and TRBJ1-1; D is unresolved. CDR1 and CDR2 (germline): SGHTA, FQGNSA. The CDR3 length is 17 residues. For the CDR3, the DNA is TGTGCCAGCAGCTTAGTAGCCCGGGGTGACCTAAACACTGAAGCTTTTTTT. Protein sequence: CASSLVARGDLNTEAFF. The complete variable domain, with remaining parts taken from reference TRBV7-2 and TRBJ1-1, reads GAGVSQSPSNKVTEKGKDVELRCDPISGHTALYWYRQSLGQGLEFLIYFQGNSAPDKSGLPSDRFSAERTGGSVSTLTIQRTQQEDSAVYLCASSLVARGDLNTEAFFGQGTRLTVV.

The gene calls are TRBV11-2 and TRBJ2-7; 7 positions agree with TRBD2. CDR1 and CDR2 (germline): SGHAT, FQNNGV. CDR3 length: 15 amino acids. With 1 base clipped from V and 2 bases from J, the junction kept 5 bases outside the gene matches. CDR3 bases: TGTGCCAGCAGCTTAGGGTTTGGGACTACCTACGAGCAGTACTTC. Its protein is CASSLGFGTTYEQYF.

The V and J genes are TRBV2 and TRBJ2-5, with a possible D match to TRBD2 (7 bases). The V gene's germline CDR1 is SNHLY and CDR2 FYNNEI. V lost 7 bases and J 3 bases, leaving 15 bases between the germline ends. The CDR3 covers 14 residues. The CDR3 spells CASKLRGGEETQYF. DNA of the CDR3: TGTGCCAGCAAGCTAAGGGGGGGAGAAGAGACCCAGTACTTC.

There are a few counts of this clonotype. The CDR3 loop is CASENVYGDQETQYF. DNA for the CDR3: TGTGCCAGCGAGAATGTATACGGGGATCAAGAGACCCAGTACTTC. The rearrangement links TRBV6-6 to TRBJ2-5; perhaps TRBD2 as D (5 bases). V lost 8 bases and J 2 bases, leaving 18 bases between the germline ends. The CDR3 is made up of 15 amino acids. Per germline, CDR1 MNHNY and CDR2 SVGAGI (reference sequence).

V usage is TRBV20-1 and J usage is TRBJ2-1, with D uncertain. CDR3 size: 14 residues. V gave up 0 bases and J gave up 12 bases, with 18 bases separating them. Looked up from germline, CDR1 is DFQATT and CDR2 is SNEGSKA (reference sequence). The CDR3 bases are TGCAGTGCTAGAGATATGGTGGTGGGAAAAGGGCAGTTCTTC. Protein product: CSARDMVVGKGQFF.

The gene calls are TRBV30 and TRBJ2-5, with TRBD1 matching over 7 bases. The DNA end is more similar to TRBJ2-7, so the J call may be wrong. The germline V gene encodes CDR1 GTSNPN and CDR2 SVGIG (reference sequence). The CDR3 spans 14 residues. The CDR3 is CAWSTTSTGSEQYF. CDR3 nucleotides: TGTGCCTGGAGTACTACGTCGACAGGGAGCGAGCAGTACTTC.

This rearrangement joins TRBV5-1 to TRBJ2-1; D may be TRBD2 (6 bases). This CDR3 has 13 residues. CDR1 is SGHRS, CDR2 YFSETQ, per germline. V shed 6 bases and J shed 7 bases, with 14 bases lying between them. The CDR3, as DNA: TGCGCCAGCACCCCGACTGGGGGGAATGAGCAGTTCTTC. Protein product: CASTPTGGNEQFF.

The J gene is TRBJ2-3, the V gene TRBV5-1, with TRBD1 as a possible D gene (6 bases). The V end lost 7 bases, the J end lost 3 bases, and 18 bases lay between the germline ends. In germline, CDR1 is SGHRS, CDR2 YFSETQ. This CDR3 has 15 amino acids. CDR3 sequence reads: CASQRTALGTDTQYF. Here the CDR3 DNA reads TGCGCCAGCCAACGGACAGCCTTGGGAACAGATACGCAGTATTTT.

The rearrangement links TRBV11-3 to TRBJ2-1, with 8 positions matching TRBD2. The germline V gene encodes CDR1 SGHNT and CDR2 YENEEA. The ends lost 5 bases at V and 8 bases at J; junction bases unmatched: 2. The CDR3 totals 12 residues. The CDR3 spells CASSPREDEQFF. DNA for the CDR3: TGTGCCAGCAGCCCGCGGGAGGATGAGCAGTTCTTC.

CDR3 bases: TGTGCCAGCAGCTTAGCCTCGACAAGAAGTCCTGAAGCTTTCTTT. Protein sequence: CASSLASTRSPEAFF. This chain joins TRBV7-6 and TRBJ1-1, with unresolved D. Germline V gene data show CDR1 as SGHVS and CDR2 as FNYEAQ. The CDR3 covers 15 residues. The ends were cut back, 0 bases at V and 6 bases at J, with 14 bases in the middle.

This clonotype was recorded a few times. The chain uses TRBV2 and TRBJ2-7, with D perhaps matching TRBD2 (6 bases). V gave up 8 bases and J gave up 4 bases, with 18 bases separating them. CDR1 SNHLY and CDR2 FYNNEI come from the germline V gene. The CDR3 sequence is 14 residues long. The CDR3 nucleotides are TGTGCCAGCTCCGACACCGGGACTCCATACGAGCAGTACTTC. Amino acids: CASSDTGTPYEQYF.

The table lists this clonotype with a few counts. This chain links TRBV20-1 with TRBJ2-5; 7 bases agree with TRBD1. This CDR3 is 13 amino acids long. The germline CDR1 and CDR2 sequences are DFQATT and SNEGSKA (reference sequence). Unmatched junction bases numbered 7, after V lost 4 bases and J lost 5 bases. The CDR3 loop is CSATRQGLETQYF. The CDR3 region has the DNA TGCAGTGCTACTCGACAGGGCCTGGAGACCCAGTACTTC.

This clonotype was picked up a small number of times. This sequence joins TRBV18 and TRBJ1-2; the match to TRBD1 covers 9 bases. The germline gives CDR1 KGHSH, CDR2 LQKENI. Germline trimming cut 3 bases from V and 4 bases from J; bases unmatched to any gene: 12. There are 17 residues in the CDR3. In nucleotides, the CDR3 is TGTGCCAGCTCACCGGGACAGGGAAGCCTGGCCACCTATGGCTACACCTTC. Residues: CASSPGQGSLATYGYTF.

The chain combines TRBV15 with TRBJ1-2, with 9 bases fitting TRBD1. The CDR3 has 17 amino acids. Germline lookup yields CDR1 LNHNV and CDR2 YYDKDF (reference sequence). V was pared by 0 bases and J by 8 bases, with 13 bases of the junction left unmatched. The CDR3 DNA reads TGTGCCACCAGCAGAGATCTGGGGACAGGGAAAACGGGCGGCTACACCTTC. Translated: CATSRDLGTGKTGGYTF.

The genes are TRBV11-2 and TRBJ2-7, with TRBD1 as a possible D gene (6 bases). The assigned J gene may be wrong: the sequence end matches TRBJ2-5 better. Germline CDR1 reads SGHAT; CDR2 reads FQNNGV. The CDR3 consists of 15 residues. The CDR3 loop is CASSLVGQRAETQYF. The CDR3 nucleotides read TGTGCCAGCAGCTTAGTTGGACAGCGTGCAGAGACCCAGTACTTC.

This chain connects TRBV29-1 to TRBJ1-2, with D maybe TRBD1 (5 bases). CDR1 and CDR2 from the germline V gene are SQVTM and ANQGSEA. V was cut by 7 bases and J by 5 bases, with 17 bases left in between. The CDR3 length is 13 residues. CDR3 sequence reads: CSAGHPREYGYTF. The CDR3 bases are TGCAGCGCCGGACACCCTAGGGAGTATGGCTACACCTTC.

This chain links TRBV27 with TRBJ2-1; 7 bases align to TRBD2. The V gene's germline CDR1 is MNHEY and CDR2 SMNVEV (reference sequence). The trim removed 8 bases at V and 9 bases at J, leaving 13 bases unmatched. This CDR3 is 14 amino acids long. CDR3 sequence: CASSRAGRRGEQFF. The CDR3 nucleotides are TGTGCCAGCTCCAGAGCGGGAAGGAGGGGTGAGCAGTTCTTC.

This rearrangement joins TRBV11-2 to TRBJ2-6, with D unresolved. Germline-derived CDR1 and CDR2 are SGHAT and FQNNGV. V was cut by 5 bases and J by 4 bases, with 12 bases left in between. CDR3 length equals 15 residues. CDR3 nucleotide sequence: TGTGCCAGCAGCCCACTGGCTCTGGGGGCCAACGTCCTGACTTTC. It translates to CASSPLALGANVLTF.

This chain connects TRBV4-2 to TRBJ2-6; D perhaps matches TRBD1 (5 bases). CDR3 size: 16 residues. Germline CDR1 is LGHNA and CDR2 is YNFKEQ. V lost 4 bases, J lost 0 bases, and 10 bases lay in between. CDR3 sequence (DNA): TGTGCCAGCAGCCCGAGACAGTTCTCTGGGGCCAACGTCCTGACTTTC. Its translation is CASSPRQFSGANVLTF.

This clonotype occurred a few times. V is TRBV12-3 or TRBV12-4 and J is TRBJ1-5; D is undetermined. The CDR3 runs to 14 residues. Deletions cut 3 bases from V and 0 bases from J, with 6 bases between. As DNA, the CDR3 is TGTGCCAGCAGTTTCTGGGGTAGCAATCAGCCCCAGCATTTT. Its translation is CASSFWGSNQPQHF.

The chain uses TRBV29-1 and TRBJ2-7; 9 bases fit TRBD1. J was trimmed by 2 bases and V by 5 bases; bases with no gene match: 7. Germline CDR1 reads SQVTM; CDR2 reads ANQGSEA. CDR3 size: 14 residues. CDR3 nucleotide sequence: TGCAGCGTTTCACCGGGACAGGGACCCTACGAGCAGTACTTC. Amino acids: CSVSPGQGPYEQYF.

The gene calls are TRBV28 and TRBJ2-7, with TRBD1 matching over 11 bases. Germline V lookup: CDR1 MDHEN, CDR2 SYDVKM. The CDR3 runs 13 residues. After removal of 6 bases from V and 5 bases from J, the junction contained 3 bases not matched to a gene. The CDR3 reads CASRPGQGDEQYF. CDR3 sequence (DNA): TGTGCCAGCAGGCCGGGACAGGGGGACGAGCAGTACTTC. The whole variable domain, filled in from reference TRBV28 and TRBJ2-7, reads DVKVTQSSRYLVKRTGEKVFLECVQDMDHENMFWYRQDPGLGLRLIYFSYDVKMKEKGDIPEGYSVSREKKERFSLILESASTNQTSMYLCASRPGQGDEQYFGPGTRLTVT.

The rearrangement links TRBV27 to TRBJ2-4; D is undetermined. The DNA end is a closer match to TRBJ2-7, so the J assignment may be wrong. The CDR3 extends over 14 amino acids. CDR1 and CDR2 (germline): MNHEY, SMNVEV (reference sequence). The CDR3 sequence is CASSLLDKTYEQYF. The DNA for the CDR3 is TGTGCCAGCAGTTTACTCGACAAGACCTACGAGCAGTACTTC.

This clonotype came up a few times. This chain links TRBV3-1 with TRBJ2-5; TRBD2 agrees at 11 bases. The J call may not be correct, given that the DNA end is closer to TRBJ2-4. This CDR3 region has 16 residues. CDR1 and CDR2 (germline): LGHDT, YNNKEL (reference sequence). The CDR3 region is CASSPHLTSGIPIQYF. CDR3 DNA sequence: TGTGCCAGCAGCCCCCACTTGACTAGCGGGATACCCATTCAGTACTTC.

The chain employs TRBV10-3 and TRBJ1-2; 8 bases are a match to TRBD1. With V trimmed by 9 bases and J by 6 bases, 9 bases remained unmatched. Germline-derived CDR1 and CDR2 are ENHRY and SYGVKD. This CDR3 contains 13 residues. The CDR3 is CAMTDRAINGYTF. CDR3 nucleotides: TGTGCCATGACGGACAGGGCCATTAATGGCTACACCTTC.

This sequence joins TRBV6-2 or TRBV6-3 and TRBJ2-3; D is perhaps TRBD1 or TRBD2 (5 bases each). The CDR3 has 11 amino acids. The V gene's germline CDR1 is MNHEY and CDR2 SVGEGT. V was cut by 6 bases and J by 14 bases, with 15 bases left in between. CDR3 region: CASRGPTNGYF. The DNA of the CDR3 is TGTGCCAGCAGGGGACCTACTAATGGGTATTTT.

A few counts support this clonotype. The rearrangement uses TRBV27 and TRBJ2-3; TRBD2 agrees at 9 bases. The CDR3 runs 18 residues. The V gene's germline CDR1 is MNHEY and CDR2 SMNVEV (reference sequence). V trimming: 1 base; J trimming: 4 bases; junction bases outside the gene matches: 12. The CDR3 sequence: CASSLYSQTSGFADTQYF. The CDR3 DNA reads TGTGCCAGCAGTTTATACTCTCAAACTAGCGGGTTTGCAGATACGCAGTATTTT.

The chain is built from TRBV6-2 or TRBV6-3 and TRBJ2-7; D gene uncertain. The CDR3 length is 16 residues. Trimming shortened V by 7 bases and J by 6 bases, and 25 bases separated the two germline ends. Germline CDR1 reads MNHEY; CDR2 reads SVGEGT. The chain's CDR3 is CASIHREEPLISEQYF. The CDR3 nucleotides read TGTGCCAGCATCCACCGAGAGGAGCCCTTGATCTCCGAGCAGTACTTC.

This chain uses TRBV7-8 with TRBJ2-5; D not certain. The ends were cut back, 10 bases at V and 1 base at J, with 7 bases in the middle. This CDR3 has 11 residues. The germline V gene has CDR1 SGHVS and CDR2 FQNEAQ. The CDR3 coding sequence is TGTGCCACGGGTATCCAAGAGACCCAGTACTTC. Its translation: CATGIQETQYF. Full variable domain (outside the CDR3, taken from reference TRBV7-8 and TRBJ2-5): GAGVSQSPRYKVAKRGQDVALRCDPISGHVSLFWYQQALGQGPEFLTYFQNEAQLDKSGLPSDRFFAERPEGSVSTLKIQRTQQEDSAVYLCATGIQETQYFGPGTRLLVL.

In its sample, this clonotype was seen a few times. The genes are TRBV4-3 and TRBJ2-2; D remains ambiguous. Trimming took 0 bases from V and 0 from J, leaving 8 bases between them. The length of the CDR3 is 16 residues. The germline gives CDR1 LGHNA, CDR2 YSLEER. Here the CDR3 DNA reads TGCGCCAGCAGCCAAGATGGCAACCCGAACACCGGGGAGCTGTTTTTT. It yields the protein CASSQDGNPNTGELFF.